This T cell receptor (beta chain) was sequenced during a study of T cells after yellow fever vaccination. Study-level points and caveats: On re-exposure, the response was weaker but peaked faster, at day 5 versus 15.

TCRdb reprocessed the 5' RACE reads with MiXCR, giving one entry per CDR3 protein. This sample carries a few hundred thousand distinct CDR3 sequences, 5.2% of them seen once, and the ten largest clones take 2.5% to 4%. There are 14 residues in the CDR3. CDR1 MGHDK and CDR2 SYGVNS come from the germline V gene. V trimming: 6 bases; J trimming: 5 bases; junction bases outside the gene matches: 5. Worth noting for this clonotype: Its cognate antigen is unknown.

The V gene is TRBV25-1, the J gene TRBJ1-4; 8 bases are a match to TRBD1. The clonotype was recovered from a man aged 18 to 29 who received the YFV17D yellow fever vaccine. The sequencing here drew on CD4+ T cells sorted from PBMCs, taken on the day of the yellow fever booster vaccination. CDR3 sequence: CASSPRTGNEKLFF. CDR3 nucleotides: TGTGCCAGCAGCCCCAGGACAGGGAATGAAAAACTGTTTTTT.